This TCR beta chain was sequenced in a study of control samples from healthy donors and cancer patients. The repertoire was sequenced with immunoSEQ multiplex PCR; TCRdb's copy has only in-frame clones and lacks some. The sample contains fewer than 200,000 clones, just over 90% of which appear only once. V was shortened by 0 bases and J by 3 bases, with 13 bases between the two germline ends. The CDR3 sequence is 16 residues long. Germline values: CDR1 LGHNA, CDR2 YSLEER. This TCR came from a woman aged 55 to 70 in good health. The sequenced sample was blood. The rearrangement uses TRBV4-3 and TRBJ2-3; D remains unclear. The CDR3 nucleotides are TGCGCCAGCAGCCAAGATCGTGGACCCCGTACAGATACGCAGTATTTT. This codes for CASSQDRGPRTDTQYF.